This T cell receptor (beta chain) was identified during a study of blood T cell repertoires in COVID-19. After removal of 4 bases from V and 4 bases from J, the junction contained 6 bases not matched to a gene. The length of the CDR3 is 15 residues. From germline, CDR1 is LNHDA and CDR2 SQIVND (reference sequence). Sequencing used immunoSEQ multiplex PCR; TCRdb keeps in-frame clones, though not all of them. The data contain under 300,000 clones, approximately 88% of them singletons. Participants reported their clinical history, and cohort assignment relied on those reports. This chain joins TRBV19 and TRBJ1-3; 8 bases map to TRBD1. This receptor was taken from a woman aged 40 to 50 who had been exposed to COVID-19. The sample consisted of PBMCs or T cells enriched from blood (not recorded which). CDR3 protein: CASSTTGGLGNTIYF. The CDR3 DNA reads TGTGCCAGTAGTACCACAGGGGGGTTAGGAAACACCATATATTTT.